This paragraph covers one T cell receptor beta chain sequence. Authors' processing steps: Estimates of nucleated cell counts were drawn from the amplification of reference gene primers. The protocol was immunoSEQ multiplex PCR, while the TCRdb copy is restricted to in-frame clones and leaves out a portion. D and trimming were read from the DNA, whereas the V and J calls and clone size are those reported in that table. This sample has around 46,000 clones, with around 87% found just once. Germline CDR1 reads SGHAT; CDR2 reads FQNNGV. V shed 4 bases and J shed 2 bases, with 12 bases lying between them. CDR3 size: 14 residues. This entry comes from a study of blood T cell repertoires in COVID-19. Study-wide context: Nucleic acid was either cDNA or gDNA, and it came from T cells, B-cell-depleted T cells, or PBMCs.

This TCR was recovered from a human donor in a cohort sampled during active COVID-19. This rearrangement joins TRBV11-2 to TRBJ2-7; maybe TRBD1 (5 bases). The sample taken for sequencing was peripheral blood. CDR3 sequence (DNA): TGTGCCAGCAGCTCAACCAGGGTAACCTACGAGCAGTACTTC. It encodes CASSSTRVTYEQYF.